What follows are 3 T cell receptor beta chains derived from one specimen sequenced in a study of cytotoxic CD8 clonotypes in ibrutinib-treated CLL. Sequencing was performed with immunoSEQ multiplex PCR; in TCRdb, only in-frame clones are kept and a portion is missing. The sample contains 200,000 to 250,000 clones, roughly 70% of which appear only once. This material consisted of PBMCs, taken after 24 months of ibrutinib treatment. The receptors shown here come from a human donor with chronic lymphocytic leukemia.

CDR3 nucleotides: TGTGCCAGCAGTCGCCTATCGGGACAGCCGAACGAGCAGTACTTC. This codes for CASSRLSGQPNEQYF. This chain links TRBV6-5 with TRBJ2-7; 7 bases map to TRBD1. The CDR3 consists of 15 residues. V lost 5 bases to trimming and J lost 5 bases; unmatched junction nucleotides: 12. The germline V gene encodes CDR1 MNHEY and CDR2 SVGAGI.

V and J are TRBV9 and TRBJ2-2, with D unclear. Germline CDR1 is SGDLS and CDR2 is YYNGEE. The CDR3 extends over 15 amino acids. The V gene lost 5 bases and the J gene lost 0 bases, with 11 bases spanning the gap. As DNA, the CDR3 is TGTGCCAGCAGTATTAGTGGAGCGAACACCGGGGAGCTGTTTTTT. As protein: CASSISGANTGELFF.

The chain employs TRBV14 and TRBJ1-2; no reliable D call. Deletions cut 1 base from V and 3 bases from J, with 6 bases between. The V gene's germline CDR1 is SGHDN and CDR2 FVKESK. This CDR3 comprises 13 residues. The CDR3 region has the DNA TGTGCCAGCAGCCAAGGGGATCACTATGGCTACACCTTC. It is translated as CASSQGDHYGYTF.